These T cell receptor beta chains were read from a single sample in a study of T-cell reconstitution after alpha-beta-depleted transplantation in children. TCRdb reanalysed the PCR reads using MiXCR and keeps one entry per CDR3 protein. The data contain fewer than 450,000 distinct CDR3 sequences, roughly 16% of them singletons. The sequencing here drew on PBMCs, mostly from graft donor cells, taken 360 days after TCRalphabeta/CD19-depleted stem cell transplant. All receptors derive from a male patient aged 2-9 years who had a stem cell transplant for acute lymphoblastic leukemia, so the T cells may come from the graft donor. The CDR3 runs from the conserved cysteine through the conserved F or W. Each record gives: clone size, V gene, CDR3 length, D gene, J gene, CDR3 protein, CDR3 DNA. The D gene is left open where the match is weak. A clone size is listed for some rows: how often the clone was seen (once, few, many), or a class if it is expanded.

few,TRBV28,12,.,TRBJ2-1,CASSLRLVEQFF,TGTGCCAGCAGTTTACGTCTAGTGGAGCAGTTCTTC
few,TRBV5-1,18,TRBD1,TRBJ2-7,CASSVGQGHSPGLYEQYF,TGCGCCAGCAGCGTCGGACAGGGACACAGTCCGGGATTATACGAGCAGTACTTC
many,TRBV7-2,17,.,TRBJ2-1,CASSLAPRGSSYNEQFF,TGTGCCAGCAGCTTAGCCCCAAGAGGTAGCTCCTACAATGAGCAGTTCTTC
once,TRBV14,13,.,TRBJ1-2,CASSQQGLYGYTF,TGTGCCAGCAGCCAACAGGGGCTCTATGGCTACACCTTC
few,TRBV10-1,11,.,TRBJ2-1,CAIPSGFEQFF,TGCGCCATTCCCTCGGGGTTTGAGCAGTTCTTC
many,TRBV10-3,16,.,TRBJ2-7,CAISEGTRTGDHEQYF,TGTGCCATCAGTGAGGGGACTAGGACAGGTGACCACGAGCAGTACTTC
few,TRBV27,16,TRBD1,TRBJ1-6,CASSLRGDRVNSPLHF,TGTGCCAGCAGTTTAAGGGGGGACAGGGTAAATTCACCCCTCCACTTT
few,TRBV4-3,16,.,TRBJ2-2,CASSQVLGVETGELFF,TGCGCCAGCAGCCAAGTACTAGGAGTGGAGACCGGGGAGCTGTTTTTT
many,TRBV4-2,13,.,TRBJ2-2,CASSQEGSGELFF,TGTGCCAGCAGCCAAGAAGGGTCCGGGGAGCTGTTTTTT
few,TRBV24-1,16,TRBD2,TRBJ2-2,CATGTGGPWNTGELFF,TGTGCCACCGGGACGGGAGGGCCTTGGAACACCGGGGAGCTGTTTTTT
.,TRBV4-2,16,.,TRBJ2-7,CASSSGRQGSTYEQYF,TGTGCCAGCAGCTCGGGGCGGCAGGGGTCCACCTACGAGCAGTACTTC
few,TRBV14,15,.,TRBJ2-7,CASSQVETGLREQYF,TGTGCCAGCAGCCAGGTGGAGACAGGTCTAAGGGAGCAGTACTTC
few,TRBV7-2,15,.,TRBJ2-1,CASSLNQGGNSKQFF,TGTGCCAGCAGCTTAAACCAGGGAGGAAATAGTAAGCAGTTCTTC
.,TRBV11-2,14,.,TRBJ2-1,CASSLSSGYNEQFF,TGTGCCAGCAGCTTGTCATCTGGGTACAATGAGCAGTTCTTC
few,TRBV27,17,.,TRBJ2-1,CASSLSNGIVTNNEQFF,TGTGCCAGCAGTTTATCGAACGGGATTGTTACTAACAATGAGCAGTTCTTC
many,TRBV6-2/TRBV6-3,14,.,TRBJ2-7,CATYTPRDGYEQYF,TGTGCCACCTACACTCCCAGGGACGGGTACGAGCAGTACTTC
.,TRBV12-3/TRBV12-4,14,.,TRBJ1-1,CASRYLFGNTEAFF,TGTGCCAGCAGGTACCTATTTGGTAACACTGAAGCTTTCTTT
.,TRBV4-2,15,TRBD1,TRBJ1-5,CASSPGQGRNQPQHF,TGTGCCAGCAGCCCGGGACAGGGACGGAATCAGCCCCAGCATTTT
many,TRBV28,16,TRBD2,TRBJ2-1,CASSLKTSGADNEQFF,TGTGCCAGCAGCCTAAAGACTAGCGGGGCCGACAATGAGCAGTTCTTC
.,TRBV6-1,15,TRBD1,TRBJ2-7,CASSPGTGYSYEQYF,TGTGCCAGCAGTCCCGGGACAGGTTACTCCTACGAGCAGTACTTC
many,TRBV4-3,17,.,TRBJ2-2,CASSQRFGITVAGELFF,TGCGCCAGCAGCCAAAGGTTCGGGATTACAGTCGCCGGGGAGCTGTTTTTT
few,TRBV20-1,14,.,TRBJ2-7,CSARVPEKTYEQYF,TGCAGTGCTAGAGTCCCGGAGAAGACCTACGAGCAGTACTTC
once,TRBV4-3,18,TRBD2,TRBJ2-5,CASSQGAGVAGVGETQYF,TGCGCCAGCAGCCAAGGGGCGGGAGTTGCTGGGGTAGGAGAGACCCAGTACTTC
.,TRBV7-2,13,TRBD2,TRBJ2-1,CASKSSGSHAGFF,TGTGCCAGCAAGAGTAGCGGGAGTCACGCGGGGTTCTTC
.,TRBV4-3,15,.,TRBJ2-5,CASSQSDGFQETQYF,TGCGCCAGCAGCCAATCGGACGGTTTCCAAGAGACCCAGTACTTC
many,TRBV7-2,13,.,TRBJ1-5,CASSLQGNQPQHF,TGTGCCAGCAGCCTCCAGGGCAATCAGCCCCAGCATTTT
.,TRBV5-1,16,.,TRBJ1-5,CASSLTGAYSNQPQHF,TGCGCCAGCAGCTTGACAGGCGCCTATAGCAATCAGCCCCAGCATTTT
.,TRBV29-1,11,TRBD2,TRBJ2-5,CSAAGRETQYF,TGCAGCGCAGCGGGAAGGGAGACCCAGTACTTC
many,TRBV12-3/TRBV12-4,15,.,TRBJ2-1,CASSYRDPGYDEQFF,TGTGCCAGCAGTTACCGGGACCCTGGGTATGATGAGCAGTTCTTC
many,TRBV29-1,12,.,TRBJ2-1,CSVGPGGNEQFF,TGCAGCGTCGGACCAGGGGGGAATGAGCAGTTCTTC
.,TRBV20-1,14,.,TRBJ2-5,CSAPKGRVQETQYF,TGCAGTGCCCCAAAGGGGCGGGTCCAAGAGACCCAGTACTTC
few,TRBV28,18,.,TRBJ2-1,CASSFGFLGTNSYNEQFF,TGTGCCAGCAGTTTCGGTTTCCTCGGAACAAACTCCTACAATGAGCAGTTCTTC
few,TRBV29-1,15,.,TRBJ2-7,CSVEMGGEPSYEQYF,TGCAGCGTTGAGATGGGGGGTGAGCCTTCCTACGAGCAGTACTTC
.,TRBV13,17,TRBD2,TRBJ2-3,CASSGPVAGGSADTQYF,TGTGCCAGCAGCGGTCCCGTAGCGGGAGGGTCGGCAGATACGCAGTATTTT
few,TRBV7-3,15,TRBD1,TRBJ2-3,CASRPDRERADTQYF,TGTGCCAGCAGGCCCGACAGGGAAAGAGCAGATACGCAGTATTTT
many,TRBV4-2,14,.,TRBJ2-1,CASSPAGSYNEQFF,TGTGCCAGCAGCCCAGCGGGCTCCTACAATGAGCAGTTCTTC
many,TRBV19,14,.,TRBJ2-6,CASSLRGGANVLTF,TGTGCCAGTAGTTTGAGAGGTGGGGCCAACGTCCTGACTTTC
few,TRBV12-3/TRBV12-4,16,TRBD1,TRBJ1-4,CASSLVRGGLNEKLFF,TGTGCCAGCAGTTTAGTCAGGGGGGGCCTTAATGAAAAACTGTTTTTT
few,TRBV7-2,14,.,TRBJ1-2,CASNPFWGAGGYTF,TGTGCCAGCAACCCCTTTTGGGGGGCGGGGGGCTACACCTTC
many,TRBV12-3/TRBV12-4,13,.,TRBJ2-5,CASSSMDRETQYF,TGTGCCAGCAGTTCCATGGACCGAGAGACCCAGTACTTC
.,TRBV20-1,19,TRBD1,TRBJ2-3,CCARRRRGGRTPITDTQYF,TGCTGTGCTAGACGACGACGAGGGGGCCGCACACCGATCACAGATACGCAGTATTTT
.,TRBV5-1,15,TRBD1,TRBJ1-6,CASSFGRGRDSPLHF,TGCGCCAGCAGCTTTGGCAGGGGGCGCGATTCACCCCTCCACTTT
.,TRBV27,14,.,TRBJ2-3,CASRTGVSTDTQYF,TGTGCCAGTCGTACGGGGGTTAGCACAGATACGCAGTATTTT
.,TRBV28,14,.,TRBJ2-7,CASSNDSPYYEQYF,TGTGCCAGCAGCAACGACAGTCCCTACTACGAGCAGTACTTC